This is a list of T cell receptor beta chains from one sample in a study of PD-1 blockade in classical Hodgkin lymphoma. Repertoires were generated with immunoSEQ multiplex PCR, while TCRdb's copy carries only in-frame clones and drops some. Among thousands of clones listed, around three fifths were seen once. This material consisted of peripheral blood mononuclear cells (PBMCs), taken at baseline. The receptors shown here come from a human donor with classical Hodgkin lymphoma. CDR3s include the opening cysteine and the closing phenylalanine or tryptophan. Part of the rows lack a size; the others show once, few, many or a class for expanded clones.

clone_size v_call cdr3_aa
NA TRBV6-6 CASSTNLRSSGGEQFF
NA TRBV5-4 CASSLMTGGINQPQHF
NA TRBV13 CASSLLYETQYF
NA TRBV6-5 CASSHQGNTEAFF
NA TRBV5-1 CASSWRGQRTDTQYF
NA TRBV5-1 CASSGTGGSSTDTQYF
once TRBV7-3 CASSPLFSGSTDTQYF
NA TRBV11-2 CASSLEAAFNYGYTF
NA TRBV6-6 CASAGGSSYEQYF
NA TRBV5-4 CASSLVRTNEQFF
NA TRBV10-3 CAISPGGAADTQYF
NA TRBV7-3 CASSLTGGETQYF
NA TRBV6-5 CASSYNRPGELFF
medium-sized TRBV6-5 CASSFGGTEAFF
medium-sized TRBV2 CASSDGRVAPGELFF
few TRBV7-9 CASSQDFDRGLYNEQFF
NA TRBV5-1 CASSHGSGSDEQYF
NA TRBV6-5 CASSTQGTGANVLTF
NA TRBV6-5 CASSSTSGRNEQYF
once TRBV9 CASSVGTGTSGGNEQFF
NA TRBV7-2 CASSSYLGELFF
NA TRBV27 CASSLTASSYNEQFF
once TRBV5-1 CASSFGQGGDTQYF
NA TRBV5-1 CASSLAQGRDYGYTF
medium-sized TRBV7-3 CASSLSGGYGNTIYF